This entry lists 19 T cell receptor beta chains sequenced from one sample in a study of cytomegalovirus exposure and HLA in healthy donors (dated by TCRdb to the late 2010s). Libraries were built with the immunoSEQ multiplex PCR assay. For the multiplex PCR, a mixture combining 60 forward primers for TCR Vbeta segments and 13 reverse primers for TCR Jbeta segments was used. TCRdb mirrors the immuneACCESS table, restricted to in-frame sequences. Some clones are absent from its copies; in checked studies, under half trace to an unresolved V gene, and the reason for the others is unknown. Here the sample has tens of thousands of clones; around 64% occur a single time. The ten largest make up more than 2.5% of the sample. The source material was PBMCs. The receptor set was obtained from a woman in her forties or fifties in good health and CMV-seronegative.

V and J are TRBV12-5 and TRBJ2-5, with D uncertain. The V end lost 4 bases, the J end lost 7 bases, and 13 bases lay between the germline ends. CDR3 length equals 13 residues. The germline gives CDR1 LGHNT, CDR2 FRNRAP. The CDR3, as DNA: TGTGCTAGTGGTTCTTCCGGGTCGTTGACCCAGTACTTC. It translates to CASGSSGSLTQYF.

This clone has just a few counts. The chain uses TRBV7-3 and TRBJ1-3; a possible D gene is TRBD1 (5 bases). CDR1 and CDR2 from the germline V gene are SGHTA and FQGTGA. Trimming stripped 0 bases from V and 1 base from J, with 7 bases between. This CDR3 region has 15 residues. The CDR3 sequence is CASSLTGGSGNTIYF. DNA for the CDR3: TGTGCCAGCAGCTTAACCGGGGGTTCTGGAAACACCATATATTTT.

V is TRBV5-1 and J is TRBJ1-2; no reliable D call. V was cut by 3 bases and J by 0 bases, with 12 bases left in between. The CDR3 is 15 residues long. Germline CDR1 and CDR2: SGHRS and YFSETQ. The CDR3 spells CASSSGGSANYGYTF. The CDR3 DNA follows: TGCGCCAGCAGCTCCGGAGGGTCGGCTAACTATGGCTACACCTTC.

A remark on this clone: The germline gene is not matched at one end of the junction; a read error may be the cause. The CDR3 reads CTSSQGDGPHNEQFF. DNA for the CDR3: TGTACCAGCAGCCAGGGCGACGGTCCCCACAATGAGCAGTTCTTC. J is TRBJ2-1 and V is TRBV4-2; D perhaps matches TRBD1 (5 bases). This CDR3 contains 15 residues. Germline V CDR1 and CDR2: LGHNA, YNFKEQ.

V gene TRBV6-5 combines with J gene TRBJ2-4; D is perhaps TRBD2 (6 bases). The germline V gene encodes CDR1 MNHEY and CDR2 SVGAGI. V shed 5 bases and J shed 15 bases, with 14 bases lying between them. CDR3 length equals 11 residues. CDR3 amino acids: CASSAGSIWYF. The CDR3 DNA is TGTGCCAGCAGTGCGGGGTCAATTTGGTACTTC.

This chain uses TRBV7-3 with TRBJ1-2; D unresolved. V lost 1 base and J lost 8, with 11 bases in between. This CDR3 is 13 amino acids long. The V gene's germline CDR1 is SGHTA and CDR2 FQGTGA. Here the CDR3 reads CASSLNGVEGYTF. CDR3 coding DNA: TGTGCCAGCAGCTTAAACGGAGTGGAGGGCTACACCTTC. Variable domain in full (rest from reference TRBV7-3 and TRBJ1-2): GAGVSQTPSNKVTEKGKYVELRCDPISGHTALYWYRQSLGQGPEFLIYFQGTGAADDSGLPNDRFFAVRPEGSVSTLKIQRTERGDSAVYLCASSLNGVEGYTFGSGTRLTVV.

The chain has TRBV11-2 and TRBJ1-4; tentative D call: TRBD1 (6 bases). Germline-derived CDR1 and CDR2 are SGHAT and FQNNGV. CDR3 length equals 16 residues. Trimming took off 3 bases at V and 7 bases at J, with 18 bases between the two ends. In nucleotides, the CDR3 is TGTGCCAGCAGCTTGGGCTCAAGGGGGACGGGTGAAAAACTGTTTTTT. Amino acid sequence: CASSLGSRGTGEKLFF.

The rearrangement links TRBV28 to TRBJ1-4; D is unresolved. This CDR3 is built from 12 residues. Per the germline V gene, CDR1 is MDHEN and CDR2 is SYDVKM. V lost 6 bases to trimming and J lost 8 bases, with 10 bases between them. For the CDR3, the DNA is TGTGCCAGCAGCGGGAGGCTCGAAAAACTGTTTTTT. Its translation is CASSGRLEKLFF.

V gene TRBV6-4 combines with J gene TRBJ1-2, with a weak D call TRBD1 (6 bases). Looked up from germline, CDR1 is MRHNA and CDR2 is SNTAGT. V was trimmed by 5 bases and J by 5 bases, leaving 15 bases between them. The CDR3 is 14 amino acids. The CDR3 nucleotides are TGTGCCAGCAGTTCGGGACACCCAGGATATGGCTACACCTTC. Its translation: CASSSGHPGYGYTF.

This chain joins TRBV10-3 and TRBJ2-5; D is possibly TRBD2 (6 bases). This CDR3 region has 14 residues. The V gene lost 4 bases and the J gene lost 9 bases, with 18 bases spanning the gap. Germline V gives CDR1 ENHRY, CDR2 SYGVKD. CDR3 amino acids: CAISGDIASVPQYF. The CDR3 DNA reads as TGTGCCATCAGTGGCGATATAGCTAGCGTACCCCAGTACTTC.

This chain uses TRBV6-5 with TRBJ1-2; D is unresolved. The germline CDR1 and CDR2 sequences are MNHEY and SVGAGI. This CDR3 is built from 14 residues. Trimming removed 2 bases at V and 2 bases at J, with 9 bases between. CDR3 sequence: CASSYTDLNYGYTF. The CDR3 nucleotides read TGTGCCAGCAGTTACACCGACTTGAACTATGGCTACACCTTC.

This chain uses TRBV30 with TRBJ1-2; weak D call: TRBD1 (5 bases). The CDR3 covers 15 residues. The V end was cut by 0 bases, the J end by 4 bases, with 15 bases between. The germline V gene has CDR1 GTSNPN and CDR2 SVGIG (reference sequence). The CDR3 region has the DNA TGTGCCTGGAGTGTAGGGGCGGCAGGGATCTATGGCTACACCTTC. Translating gives CAWSVGAAGIYGYTF.

About this clone itself: The same CDR3 arises from other DNA sequences in this sample as well. The V call is TRBV9, the J call TRBJ1-1; TRBD1 matches 7 bases. Germline V gene data show CDR1 as SGDLS and CDR2 as YYNGEE. The CDR3 is made up of 14 amino acids. Trimming took 2 bases from V and 1 from J; bases not matched to a gene: 2. The CDR3 DNA reads as TGTGCCAGCAGCGTTGGGACAGCGAACACTGAAGCTTTCTTT. The encoded protein is CASSVGTANTEAFF.

The rearrangement links TRBV7-2 to TRBJ1-2; D is uncertain. Trimming took 1 base from V and 4 from J, leaving 10 bases between them. The CDR3 spans 14 residues. Germline V gives CDR1 SGHTA, CDR2 FQGNSA. CDR3 bases: TGTGCCAGCAGCTTAGGAGGGTCTGGCTATGGCTACACCTTC. Translating it yields CASSLGGSGYGYTF.

The rearrangement uses TRBV7-9 and TRBJ2-3, with 7 bases lining up with TRBD2. With V trimmed by 1 base and J by 2 bases, 6 bases remained unmatched. The CDR3 contains 16 residues. Germline V lookup: CDR1 SEHNR, CDR2 FQNEAQ (reference sequence). The CDR3 DNA sequence: TGTGCCAGCAGCTTAGGGGAGGGGAGATACACAGATACGCAGTATTTT. Translated, it gives CASSLGEGRYTDTQYF.

This clone has a single count. The gene calls are TRBV5-1 and TRBJ1-3; 10 bases are shared with TRBD1. Germline V lookup: CDR1 SGHRS, CDR2 YFSETQ. The V gene end was trimmed by 4 bases and the J gene end by 2 bases; junction bases not matched to a gene: 6. This CDR3 region has 16 residues. The CDR3 loop is CASSQGQGIAGNTIYF. The CDR3 DNA follows: TGCGCCAGCAGCCAGGGACAGGGGATAGCTGGAAACACCATATATTTT.

J is TRBJ2-2 and V is TRBV5-6, with 13 nucleotides matching TRBD2. Germline values: CDR1 SGHDT, CDR2 YYEEEE. Unmatched junction bases numbered 7, after V lost 3 bases and J lost 5 bases. The CDR3 covers 17 residues. CDR3 sequence (DNA): TGTGCCAGCAGCTACTCCCCGGGACTAGCGGGAACCGGGGAGCTGTTTTTT. Its translation: CASSYSPGLAGTGELFF.

In its sample, this clone was seen once. The V and J genes are TRBV7-3 and TRBJ2-1, with 12 positions matching TRBD2. V lost 5 bases, J lost 7 bases, and 6 bases stayed unmatched. Germline V gene data show CDR1 as SGHTA and CDR2 as FQGTGA. The CDR3 loop spans 15 amino acids. This chain's CDR3 is CASSRGTSGLNEQFF. The CDR3 DNA reads as TGTGCCAGCAGCCGAGGGACTAGCGGGTTAAATGAGCAGTTCTTC. Complete variable domain (other parts from reference TRBV7-3 and TRBJ2-1): GAGVSQTPSNKVTEKGKYVELRCDPISGHTALYWYRQSLGQGPEFLIYFQGTGAADDSGLPNDRFFAVRPEGSVSTLKIQRTERGDSAVYLCASSRGTSGLNEQFFGPGTRLTVL.

The chain couples TRBV5-1 to TRBJ2-3; D might be TRBD1 (5 bases). This CDR3 contains 15 residues. Trimming removed 5 bases at V and 1 base at J, with 14 bases between. Germline assignment: CDR1 SGHRS and CDR2 YFSETQ. CDR3 in DNA: TGCGCCAGCAGTTTCAGGGTCGAAGGCACAGATACGCAGTATTTT. It codes for CASSFRVEGTDTQYF. The full variable domain, with the rest looked up from reference TRBV5-1 and TRBJ2-3, is KAGVTQTPRYLIKTRGQQVTLSCSPISGHRSVSWYQQTPGQGLQFLFEYFSETQRNKGNFPGRFSGRQFSNSRSEMNVSTLELGDSALYLCASSFRVEGTDTQYFGPGTRLTVL.